This TCR beta chain stems from a study of vaccination effects on CD4 cells after COVID-19 (dated by TCRdb to between 2021 and 2024). In terms of the full investigation: Post-vaccine samples across the study were collected a median of 72 days after the second dose, with a range of 14 to 241. SARS-CoV-2 spike-specific CD4+ TCR repertoires from before and after mRNA vaccination were compared in COVID-19 convalescent patients and in infection-naive vaccine recipients. The full study included roughly 11 COVID-19 convalescent patients and several SARS-CoV-2-naive healthy vaccine recipients. The Oncomine TCR Beta short-read assay on an Illumina iSeq 100 was used to sequence cultures from other donors in the study. Points the paper makes about the study in general: Only a small number of convalescent patients were included, and no early post-infection timepoints were available, which limited the study. At late post-vaccination timepoints, both infection-induced and vaccine-induced clones showed marked clonal contraction, consistent with waning T cell responses. Among healthy vaccine recipients, nearly all vaccine-induced clones were SARS-CoV-2 mono-reactive, and just 1 of 255 was cross-reactive with common cold coronaviruses.

From a lookup of the germline V gene (reference sequence), CDR1 and CDR2 are LGHDT and YNNKEL. Trimmed from V: 2 bases; trimmed from J: 3 bases; junction bases lacking a gene match: 1. Including the terminal cysteine and phenylalanine, the CDR3 comprises 14 residues. The read is trimmed to its CDR3 DNA, 42 bases read in frame from base 1. Library construction relied on the immunoSEQ multiplex PCR assay. DNA from the cultured and isolated CD4+ T cells underwent TCR beta CDR3 sequencing. Turning to the authors' computational methods: Non-productive TCR sequences were removed and reads were trimmed to the CDR3 region, keeping CDR3s of at least 7 amino acids. The MANAFEST web app was used to pick out antigen-specific clonotypes by comparing their expansion in peptide wells with that in reference cultures. Positive clones required FDR<0.05 expansion versus reference and all other wells, odds ratio above 5, and frequency above 0.1% in two replicate wells. A clonotype was called cross-reactive if it was significantly expanded both in SARS-CoV-2 spike wells and in at least one common cold coronavirus spike condition. Using the stringdist R package, CDR3 similarity was measured by Levenshtein distance, and unrooted trees were constructed with ape in R 3.6.1. What TCRdb holds here is the immuneACCESS table cut down to in-frame rearrangements. Part of the clones is not present; checked against another copy, under half of the missing clones reflect an unresolved V gene, and the others are unexplained. V, J and clone size were drawn from that table, and D and trimming were deduced from the DNA. For this sample there are approximately 30,000 clones; approximately 60% appear just once. The ten largest clonotypes hold approximately 8.2% of the sample.

Details on this clone: The clone's antigen remains unknown. Per-base quality was not reported, and no clone a single base away is much larger than it.

In the ViraFEST assay, PBMC were stimulated with viral peptide pools, and TCR sequencing was then used to find antigen-specific CD4+ T cell clonotypes based on their expansion. After around 11 days of culture, CD4+ T cells were isolated with the EasySep CD4+ T cell isolation kit. Each participant got two doses of an mRNA SARS-CoV-2 vaccine, either BNT162b2 or mRNA-1273. Healthy vaccine recipients had no prior SARS-CoV-2 infection, confirmed by negative nucleocapsid antibodies before and after vaccination. Each well held 2 million to 2.5 million PBMC cultured in IMDM containing roughly 5% human AB serum, roughly 9.9 IU/ml IL-2 and gentamicin, along with roughly 10 ug/ml peptides. Half of the culture medium was replaced with fresh IL-2-containing medium on days 3 and 7. Unless noted otherwise, every peptide stimulation condition was cultured in triplicate wells. Using Ficoll-Paque Plus gradient centrifugation, PBMC were separated from whole blood and then either used fresh or cryopreserved at -140C. The overlapping peptide pools covered the spike proteins of SARS-CoV-2 and of the common cold coronaviruses HCoV-NL63, HCoV-OC43 and HCoV-229E. The QIAamp micro DNA kit was used to extract genomic DNA from the cultured CD4+ T cells.

The clonotype originates from a human donor who received a COVID-19 vaccine. The material was CD4+ T cells from PBMCs cultured with SARS-CoV-2 spike peptides, obtained after COVID-19 vaccination. Taken with the paper, the label for cell subset or site translates to: SARS-CoV-2 spike overlapping peptide pool stimulation. The V gene is TRBV3-1 (or the pseudogene TRBV3-2) and the J gene is TRBJ1-3; a stretch of 7 junction bases matches TRBD1. Here is the DNA: TGTGCCAGCAGCCAAACAGGGGTTGGAAACACCATATATTTT. Its amino acids are CASSQTGVGNTIYF.